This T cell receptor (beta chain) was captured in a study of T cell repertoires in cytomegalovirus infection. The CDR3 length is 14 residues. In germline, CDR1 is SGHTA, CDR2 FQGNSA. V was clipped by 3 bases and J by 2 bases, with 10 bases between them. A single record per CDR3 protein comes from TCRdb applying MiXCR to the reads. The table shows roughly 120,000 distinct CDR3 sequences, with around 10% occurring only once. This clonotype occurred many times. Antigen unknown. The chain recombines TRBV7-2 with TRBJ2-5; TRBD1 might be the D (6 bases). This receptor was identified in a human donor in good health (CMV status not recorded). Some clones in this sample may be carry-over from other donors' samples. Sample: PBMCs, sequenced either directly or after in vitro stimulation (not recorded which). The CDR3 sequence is CASSFAGVQETQYF. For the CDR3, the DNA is TGTGCCAGCAGCTTCGCAGGGGTACAAGAGACCCAGTACTTC. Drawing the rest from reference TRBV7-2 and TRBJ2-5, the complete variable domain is GAGVSQSPSNKVTEKGKDVELRCDPISGHTALYWYRQSLGQGLEFLIYFQGNSAPDKSGLPSDRFSAERTGGSVSTLTIQRTQQEDSAVYLCASSFAGVQETQYFGPGTRLLVL.